This T cell receptor beta chain was captured by sequencing in a study of CD8 T cells in Susac syndrome. Trimming left V 5 bases short and J 5 bases short, with 15 bases between. The CDR3 length is 14 residues. Germline-derived CDR1 and CDR2 are MNHEY and SVGEGT. With random hexamers, reverse transcription was performed on about 0.5 to 1 ug of RNA. Amplification of TCR beta CDR3 by immunoSEQ multiplex PCR spanned 54 Vbeta and 13 Jbeta. In TCRdb, the immunoSEQ multiplex PCR reads were re-called with MiXCR into one record per CDR3 protein. The sample consists of roughly 400,000 distinct CDR3 sequences, approximately 89% of them appearing once.

The sequence was obtained from a human donor with multiple sclerosis. The sample was CD8+ T cells from PBMCs. The chain is built from TRBV6-2 or TRBV6-3 and TRBJ1-1; no firm D call. In nucleotides, the CDR3 is TGTGCCAGCAGTCCTACCTCCGAGTGGACTGAAGCTTTCTTT. It is translated as CASSPTSEWTEAFF.